A selection of T cell receptor beta chains follows, all from one sample in a study of T cells in Graves' hyperthyroidism and ophthalmopathy. TCRdb re-analysed the multiplex PCR reads in MiXCR, keeping a single row per CDR3 protein. The repertoire holds 300,000 to 450,000 distinct CDR3 sequences, with about a sixth as singletons. The sequenced sample consisted of blood. Receptors originate from a woman in her 40s with Graves' ophthalmopathy. Both conserved end residues are part of each CDR3. The D gene is left open where the match is weak. Clone size appears in some rows only: once, few, many, or a class for an expanded clone.

len | j_gene | abundance | d_gene | v_gene | CDR3aa | CDR3nt
12 | TRBJ2-7 | many | TRBD1 | TRBV2 | CASRDRVHEQYF | TGTGCCAGCAGAGACAGGGTACACGAGCAGTACTTC
14 | TRBJ1-5 | many | . | TRBV7-9 | CASSDTYSNQPQHF | TGTGCCAGCAGCGATACATATAGCAATCAGCCCCAGCATTTT
13 | TRBJ2-7 | many | TRBD2 | TRBV28 | CASSSGSIYEQYF | TGTGCCAGCAGCAGCGGGAGCATCTACGAGCAGTACTTC
16 | TRBJ2-2 | many | TRBD2 | TRBV7-3 | CASSFGLAGGRGELFF | TGTGCCAGCAGTTTTGGACTAGCGGGAGGGCGTGGGGAGCTGTTTTTT
18 | TRBJ2-7 | many | . | TRBV11-2 | CASSLVFIRGSSSYEQYF | TGTGCCAGCAGCTTAGTTTTTATCCGGGGCTCGAGCTCCTACGAGCAGTACTTC
18 | TRBJ2-7 | many | TRBD1 | TRBV16 | CASSQLRLRDRGSYEQYF | TGTGCCAGCAGCCAACTGAGGCTGAGGGACAGAGGATCCTACGAGCAGTACTTC
15 | TRBJ2-7 | many | TRBD2 | TRBV6-2/TRBV6-3 | CASSYRFAGGREQYF | TGTGCCAGCAGTTACCGTTTTGCGGGAGGGCGGGAGCAGTACTTC
18 | TRBJ2-4 | few | TRBD2 | TRBV3-1 | CASSQDSRTSGDKNIQYF | TGTGCCAGCAGCCAAGATAGTCGGACTAGCGGGGACAAAAACATTCAGTACTTC
15 | TRBJ1-2 | many | . | TRBV4-3 | CASSVLGGLSYGYTF | TGCGCCAGCAGTGTGTTGGGGGGACTCTCCTATGGCTACACCTTC
13 | TRBJ1-5 | many | . | TRBV7-9 | CASSLMGGQPQHF | TGTGCCAGCAGCTTGATGGGAGGACAGCCCCAGCATTTT
15 | TRBJ2-5 | many | TRBD1 | TRBV12-3/TRBV12-4 | CASSLMGQGQETQYF | TGTGCCAGCAGTTTGATGGGACAGGGCCAAGAGACCCAGTACTTC
15 | TRBJ1-3 | . | . | TRBV15 | CATSIDPRSGNTIYF | TGTGCCACCAGCATTGACCCCCGCTCTGGAAACACCATATATTTT
13 | TRBJ1-1 | many | . | TRBV5-4 | CASSLGGKGEAFF | TGTGCCAGCAGCTTGGGAGGTAAAGGTGAAGCTTTCTTT
17 | TRBJ2-2 | . | TRBD1 | TRBV18 | CASSLGQGPTNTGELFF | TGTGCCAGCTCACTAGGACAGGGGCCGACGAACACCGGGGAGCTGTTTTTT
16 | TRBJ1-2 | many | . | TRBV12-3/TRBV12-4 | CASTPSPTTGIYGYTF | TGTGCCAGCACTCCGTCCCCCACAACAGGGATCTATGGCTACACCTTC
16 | TRBJ2-7 | many | TRBD2 | TRBV4-2 | CANSQDKRETSYEQYF | TGTGCCAACAGCCAAGATAAGCGGGAGACCTCCTACGAGCAGTACTTC
15 | TRBJ2-7 | once | TRBD2 | TRBV12-3/TRBV12-4 | CASSFGLAAGYEQYF | TGTGCCAGCAGTTTTGGTCTAGCGGCCGGCTACGAGCAGTACTTC
14 | TRBJ2-4 | few | TRBD2 | TRBV29-1 | CSAESGSGENIQYF | TGCAGCGCCGAGAGCGGGAGTGGCGAAAACATTCAGTACTTC
17 | TRBJ1-2 | many | . | TRBV11-2 | CASSLDARRVTNYGYTF | TGTGCCAGCAGCTTAGACGCCAGGAGGGTAACTAACTATGGCTACACCTTC
13 | TRBJ1-2 | many | . | TRBV6-1 | CASSDGAIYGYTF | TGTGCCAGCAGTGACGGTGCGATCTATGGCTACACCTTC
15 | TRBJ2-7 | many | TRBD1 | TRBV2 | CASRGLPGQAYEQYF | TGTGCCAGCAGGGGGCTGCCGGGACAGGCCTACGAGCAGTACTTC
16 | TRBJ2-7 | many | TRBD2 | TRBV2 | CASSEGGGRYSYEQYF | TGTGCCAGCAGTGAAGGCGGCGGGAGGTACTCCTACGAGCAGTACTTC
18 | TRBJ2-5 | . | TRBD2 | TRBV13 | CASSLVPVAGINQETQYF | TGTGCCAGCAGCTTAGTCCCCGTAGCGGGGATAAACCAAGAGACCCAGTACTTC
13 | TRBJ1-1 | many | TRBD1 | TRBV29-1 | CSVRQGWNTEAFF | TGCAGCGTTCGACAGGGGTGGAACACTGAAGCTTTCTTT
15 | TRBJ2-2 | . | TRBD1 | TRBV6-1 | CASKPGQLNTGELFF | TGTGCCAGTAAACCGGGACAGCTAAACACCGGGGAGCTGTTTTTT
20 | TRBJ1-5 | few | . | TRBV28 | CASSSHFGGGLSASNQPQHF | TGTGCCAGCAGTTCACACTTCGGGGGAGGGCTCTCTGCAAGCAATCAGCCCCAGCATTTT
16 | TRBJ1-1 | . | . | TRBV15 | CATSRDLATRITEAFF | TGTGCCACCAGCAGAGATTTGGCGACGAGAATCACTGAAGCTTTCTTT
14 | TRBJ2-7 | many | . | TRBV12-3/TRBV12-4 | CASSNPGLTYEQYF | TGTGCCAGCAGCAACCCGGGACTTACCTACGAGCAGTACTTC
11 | TRBJ2-2 | . | . | TRBV20-1 | CSANCTGELFF | TGCAGTGCTAACTGCACCGGGGAGCTGTTTTTT
13 | TRBJ1-3 | . | . | TRBV15 | CATSRDRENTIYF | TGTGCCACCAGCAGAGATAGGGAAAACACCATATATTTT
17 | TRBJ2-2 | many | TRBD2 | TRBV11-2 | CASSLESGLAGAGELFF | TGTGCCAGCAGCTTAGAATCGGGGCTAGCGGGAGCCGGGGAGCTGTTTTTT
13 | TRBJ2-7 | many | . | TRBV11-2 | CASIGYGTYEQYF | TGTGCCAGCATCGGATACGGAACCTACGAGCAGTACTTC